A single sample gave rise to the 7 T cell receptor beta chains below, sequenced in a study of T cells after yellow fever vaccination. TCRdb analysed the 5' RACE reads with MiXCR anew, one entry per CDR3 protein. Of about 180,000 distinct CDR3 sequences listed, approximately 6.2% are singletons. The sequencing here drew on CD4+ T cells sorted from PBMCs, taken on the day of the first yellow fever vaccination. The receptors come from a young man who received the YFV17D yellow fever vaccine.

This clonotype was observed once. An end of the junction does not agree with germline; a read error may underlie this. The CDR3 nucleotides are TGCAGCGTTGAGGACGGGGGGGAGCTGTACTTC. Encoded protein: CSVEDGGELYF. The rearrangement uses TRBV29-1 and TRBJ2-7; 8 nucleotides match TRBD2. Per the germline V gene, CDR1 is SQVTM and CDR2 is ANQGSEA. This CDR3 comprises 11 residues.

This clonotype was observed a few times. The chain is built from TRBV5-1 and TRBJ2-5; a weak D match, TRBD2 (5 bases). Trimming cost V 1 base and J 2 bases, with 12 bases left between them. Germline CDR1 is SGHRS and CDR2 is YFSETQ. The CDR3 totals 15 residues. In DNA form, the CDR3 reads TGCGCCAGCAGCTTGATGGTAGCGTTGCAAGAGACCCAGTACTTC. Protein product: CASSLMVALQETQYF.

The sample holds one count of this clonotype. This may arise from a read error, as a much more abundant clone is one base away. The genes are TRBV4-3 and TRBJ2-5; no reliable D call. The CDR3 contains 13 residues. The germline V and J ends were trimmed by 8 bases and 7 bases, with 17 bases remaining between them. Germline values: CDR1 LGHNA, CDR2 YSLEER. Here the CDR3 DNA reads TGCGCCAGCTGCGAAGGGTTTTACGGGACCCAGTACTTC. It specifies CASCEGFYGTQYF.

V and J are TRBV12-3 or TRBV12-4 and TRBJ1-1, with D possibly being TRBD1 (6 bases). The V gene lost 5 bases and the J gene lost 10 bases, with 17 bases spanning the gap. This CDR3 region has 13 residues. Here the CDR3 DNA reads TGTGCCAGCAGTCCTTTAAACGACAGGATAGCTTTCTTT. As protein: CASSPLNDRIAFF.

This clonotype was counted at least ten times. The chain is built from TRBV7-3 and TRBJ2-3; either TRBD1 or TRBD2 may supply D (5 bases each). CDR1 is SGHTA, CDR2 FQGTGA, per germline. This CDR3 comprises 16 residues. Trimming took 1 base from V and 2 from J, leaving 13 bases between them. The CDR3 is CASSLNGDGYTDTQYF. The CDR3 DNA is TGTGCCAGCAGCTTAAATGGGGACGGATACACAGATACGCAGTATTTT.

V is TRBV6-1 and J is TRBJ1-2, with D possibly TRBD1 on 6 matching bases. The CDR3 contains 15 residues. Trimming took off 5 bases at V and 2 bases at J, with 15 bases between the two ends. From germline, CDR1 is MNHNS and CDR2 SASEGT. The CDR3 spells CASSRTGTLNYGYTF. The CDR3 DNA follows: TGTGCCAGCAGTCGCACAGGGACCCTAAACTATGGCTACACCTTC.

This clonotype was seen at least ten times. The J gene is TRBJ1-2, the V gene TRBV7-2; the D gene is possibly TRBD1 (6 bases). The CDR3 is made up of 14 amino acids. The ends were cut back, 7 bases at V and 5 bases at J, with 17 bases in the middle. Germline V gene lookup returns CDR1 SGHTA and CDR2 FQGNSA. CDR3 bases: TGTGCCAGCAAAAAGGACGGGGGCCTATATGGCTACACCTTC. This sequence encodes CASKKDGGLYGYTF.